This TCR beta chain stems from a study of PD-1 blockade in classical Hodgkin lymphoma. Clones were sequenced by immunoSEQ multiplex PCR, and TCRdb holds only the in-frame ones, with some missing. This repertoire shows tens of thousands of clones, approximately 80% found once; its top ten account for over 15%. Time point in this sample: cycle 4 day 1 (C4D1), after six to seven weeks of nivolumab. All patients relapsed after autologous stem cell transplantation, and brentuximab vedotin exposure varied. This specimen was peripheral blood mononuclear cells (PBMCs), taken before the fourth cycle of nivolumab. The TCR comes from a human donor with classical Hodgkin lymphoma.

The CDR3: CASSQGNRGSYEQYF. The CDR3 DNA reads TGTGCCAGCAGCCAAGGAAACAGGGGCTCCTACGAGCAGTACTTC. The chain has TRBV4-2 and TRBJ2-7; 7 positions match TRBD1. Germline assignment: CDR1 LGHNA and CDR2 YNFKEQ. This CDR3 region has 15 residues. Losses at the gene ends were 1 base for V and 0 bases for J; bases not matched to a gene: 3.